A selection of T cell receptor beta chains follows, all from one sample in a study of blood T cells in healthy people across ages. TCRdb reprocessed the 5' RACE reads via MiXCR and lists one record per CDR3 protein. The sample includes fewer than 2,000,000 distinct CDR3 sequences, roughly 43% of them seen just once. Sequencing was carried out using blood. The source of these receptors is a human donor in good health. CDR3s include the opening cysteine and the closing phenylalanine or tryptophan. The order of the fields is clone size, D gene, V gene, J gene, CDR3 DNA, CDR3 protein. A D gene is named only where the DNA matches it firmly. Clone sizes are given selectively: once, few, many, or a class where the clone is expanded.

NA	NA	TRBV12-3/TRBV12-4	TRBJ2-7	TGTGCCAGCAGTTCACAGGGTCAACAGTACTTC	CASSSQGQQYF
NA	TRBD1	TRBV29-1	TRBJ2-7	TGCAGCGTCCACCGGACAGGGGCCTACGAGCAGTACTTC	CSVHRTGAYEQYF
NA	NA	TRBV11-2	TRBJ2-1	TGTGCCAGCAGCTTCGAACCTCAAAACAATGAGCAGTTCTTC	CASSFEPQNNEQFF
NA	NA	TRBV12-5	TRBJ2-7	TGTGCTAGGGCCATGGGCTTCTACGAGCAGTACTTC	CARAMGFYEQYF
few	NA	TRBV2	TRBJ1-2	TGTGCCAGCAGTGAACTGATGCAGGTGCAAGGCTACACCTTC	CASSELMQVQGYTF
NA	NA	TRBV28	TRBJ2-1	TGTGCCAGCAGTTTTCGTTCAGGGTCCAGCAATGAGCAGTTCTTC	CASSFRSGSSNEQFF
few	TRBD1	TRBV15	TRBJ2-5	TGTGCCACCAGCAGCAGTTCGACAGGGGTAGGGGGTGAGACCCAGTACTTC	CATSSSSTGVGGETQYF
few	NA	TRBV20-1	TRBJ2-3	TGCAGTGCTAGAGACGACACAGATACGCAGTATTTT	CSARDDTDTQYF
NA	TRBD1	TRBV7-9	TRBJ1-2	TGTGCCAGCGCCTGGGGGGACAGCCTTACCCGCTACACCTTC	CASAWGDSLTRYTF
few	TRBD1	TRBV12-3/TRBV12-4	TRBJ2-5	TGTGCCAGCAGCCGCAGGGGGCAAGAGTCAACCCAGTACTTC	CASSRRGQESTQYF
NA	NA	TRBV7-2	TRBJ2-7	TGTGCCAGCAGGCGCGGGACGGCTGTATTCTACGAGCAGTACTTC	CASRRGTAVFYEQYF